This entry concerns a single T cell receptor beta chain. Its antigen is not known. A Clinical Activity Score of at least 3, a NOSPECS grade of at least 4 and a duration under 3 months were recorded in the ophthalmopathy patients. These data originate in a study of T cells in Graves' hyperthyroidism and ophthalmopathy. Across the whole study: Peripheral blood was acquired at first diagnosis, ahead of any therapy whatsoever. Study findings and constraints: Among clonotypes expanded in thyroid above 0.001, most were also found in blood. With a median lead of approximately 6 months before onset, the model predicted ophthalmopathy.

The investigators amplified TCR beta CDR3 regions from RNA transcripts. HTBI primers were used for first-round RT-PCR of the TCR CDR3. One entry per CDR3 protein, called by TCRdb with MiXCR from the multiplex PCR reads. The sample records more than 500,000 distinct CDR3 sequences, roughly 15% being singletons. The sample taken for sequencing was blood. The TCR sequence derives from a woman aged 30 to 39 with Graves' ophthalmopathy.

CDR3 bases: TGTGCCACCAGTGACACCGAGTCCTATGGCTACACCTTC. Its translation is CATSDTESYGYTF. The V gene is TRBV24-1, the J gene TRBJ1-2; D uncertain. The CDR3 consists of 13 residues. Trimming stripped 4 bases from V and 4 bases from J, with 9 bases between. Germline V gene sequence: CDR1 KGHDR, CDR2 SFDVKD.